This T cell receptor (beta chain) was sequenced during a study of CD4+ T cells in melanoma. General study results and limits: CD8+ T cell, macrophage and B cell function reportedly correlated with neoantigen-specific CD4+ T cells.

Worth noting for this clone: What it recognizes is unknown.

This CDR3 has 13 amino acids. With 5 bases clipped from V and 6 bases from J, the junction kept 4 bases outside the gene matches. CDR1 and CDR2 from the germline V gene are MNHEY and SVGAGI. Profiling relied on immunoSEQ multiplex PCR, and the TCRdb table lists in-frame clones only, not all of them. This table has about 9,900 clones, about 70% appearing once. Sequencing was performed on peripheral blood. This chain links TRBV6-5 with TRBJ2-7, with 10 bases aligning to TRBD1. This receptor was obtained from a human donor with melanoma. The CDR3 sequence is CASSPGTGVEQYF. The CDR3 DNA follows: TGTGCCAGCAGTCCGGGGACAGGGGTCGAGCAGTACTTC.